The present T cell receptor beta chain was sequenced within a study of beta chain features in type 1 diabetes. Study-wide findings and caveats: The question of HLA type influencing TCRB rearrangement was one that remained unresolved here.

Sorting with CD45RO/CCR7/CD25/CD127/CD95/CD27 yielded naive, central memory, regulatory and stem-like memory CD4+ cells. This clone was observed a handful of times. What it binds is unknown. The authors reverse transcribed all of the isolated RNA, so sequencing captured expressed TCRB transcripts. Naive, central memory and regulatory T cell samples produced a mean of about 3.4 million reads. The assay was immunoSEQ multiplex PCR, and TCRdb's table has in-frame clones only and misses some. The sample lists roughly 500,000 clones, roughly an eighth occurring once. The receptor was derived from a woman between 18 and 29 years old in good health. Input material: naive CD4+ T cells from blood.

CDR3 in amino acids: CASSLDKSTGYTF. The CDR3 bases are TGTGCCAGCAGCTTAGACAAATCTACCGGCTACACCTTC. The chain uses TRBV7-9 and TRBJ1-2; no firm D call. Trimming took off 1 base at V and 8 bases at J, with 11 bases between the two ends. The CDR3 consists of 13 residues. The germline V gene encodes CDR1 SEHNR and CDR2 FQNEAQ (reference sequence).